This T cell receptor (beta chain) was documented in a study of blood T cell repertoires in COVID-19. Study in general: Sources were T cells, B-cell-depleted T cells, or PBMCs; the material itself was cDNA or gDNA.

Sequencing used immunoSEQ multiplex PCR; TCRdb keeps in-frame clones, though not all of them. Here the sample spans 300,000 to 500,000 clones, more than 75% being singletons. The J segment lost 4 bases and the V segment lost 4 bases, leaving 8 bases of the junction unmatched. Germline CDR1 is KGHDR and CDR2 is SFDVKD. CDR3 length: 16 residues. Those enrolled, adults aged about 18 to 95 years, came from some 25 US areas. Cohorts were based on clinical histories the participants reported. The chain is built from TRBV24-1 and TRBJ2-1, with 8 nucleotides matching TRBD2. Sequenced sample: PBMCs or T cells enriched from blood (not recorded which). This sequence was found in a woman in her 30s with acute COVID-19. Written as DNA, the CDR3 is TGTGCCACCAGTGACCGGGGACTAGAACCTTACAATGAGCAGTTCTTC. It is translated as CATSDRGLEPYNEQFF.